Listed below are T cell receptor beta chains from one sample, sequenced in a study of T-cell memory formation after mild COVID-19. TCRdb passed the 5' RACE reads through MiXCR, listing each CDR3 protein once. The repertoire holds fewer than 250,000 distinct CDR3 sequences, over 9.5% seen once, with approximately 2.8% in the top ten. The sequenced sample consisted of PBMCs or a T cell subset sorted from them (not recorded which). These receptors were taken from a man younger than 30 who had mild COVID-19 (a few samples of this study predate the infection). Cell type and time point are not known. Each CDR3 is given with its conserved first and last residue. Each record gives: V gene, clone size, D gene, J gene, CDR3 protein, CDR3 DNA. The D gene is left open where the match is weak. Expanded clones get a size class; other rows say once, few or many, or leave the size out.

v_call: TRBV24-1; clone_size: NA; d_call: TRBD1; j_call: TRBJ2-3; cdr3_aa: CATSDQTTGHPDTQYF; cdr3_nt: TGTGCCACCAGTGACCAAACGACAGGGCACCCAGATACGCAGTATTTT
v_call: TRBV4-2; clone_size: NA; d_call: NA; j_call: TRBJ2-2; cdr3_aa: CASSQAPQANTGELFF; cdr3_nt: TGTGCCAGCAGCCAAGCCCCCCAGGCGAACACCGGGGAGCTGTTTTTT
v_call: TRBV7-2; clone_size: many; d_call: NA; j_call: TRBJ2-5; cdr3_aa: CASSLRARGETQYF; cdr3_nt: TGTGCCAGCAGCTTACGAGCGAGGGGGGAGACCCAGTACTTC
v_call: TRBV5-6; clone_size: NA; d_call: TRBD2; j_call: TRBJ2-7; cdr3_aa: CASSGLAGDYEQYF; cdr3_nt: TGTGCCAGCAGCGGACTAGCGGGGGACTACGAGCAGTACTTC
v_call: TRBV9; clone_size: few; d_call: NA; j_call: TRBJ2-6; cdr3_aa: CASSDPKGEISGANVLTF; cdr3_nt: TGTGCCAGCAGCGATCCCAAGGGCGAGATCTCTGGGGCCAACGTCCTGACTTTC
v_call: TRBV7-2; clone_size: many; d_call: TRBD1; j_call: TRBJ1-5; cdr3_aa: CASSFRQGGSNQPQHF; cdr3_nt: TGTGCCAGCAGCTTTCGACAGGGAGGTAGCAATCAGCCCCAGCATTTT
v_call: TRBV18; clone_size: NA; d_call: NA; j_call: TRBJ2-1; cdr3_aa: CASSPLGFYNEQFF; cdr3_nt: TGTGCCAGCTCACCTTTGGGCTTCTACAATGAGCAGTTCTTC
v_call: TRBV5-8; clone_size: few; d_call: NA; j_call: TRBJ1-2; cdr3_aa: CASSAPGPTWGYGYTF; cdr3_nt: TGTGCCAGCAGCGCCCCGGGACCTACCTGGGGGTATGGCTACACCTTC
v_call: TRBV4-1; clone_size: once; d_call: TRBD1; j_call: TRBJ1-5; cdr3_aa: CASSQRQGGRIQPQHF; cdr3_nt: TGCGCCAGCAGCCAACGACAGGGGGGCCGTATCCAGCCCCAGCATTTT
v_call: TRBV12-3/TRBV12-4; clone_size: NA; d_call: NA; j_call: TRBJ1-5; cdr3_aa: CASSSRSTRNQPQHF; cdr3_nt: TGTGCCAGCAGTTCACGGTCGACGCGCAATCAGCCCCAGCATTTT
v_call: TRBV11-2; clone_size: few; d_call: TRBD2; j_call: TRBJ2-3; cdr3_aa: CASSTSGGEQYTQYF; cdr3_nt: TGTGCCAGCAGCACTAGCGGGGGGGAGCAATATACGCAGTATTTT
v_call: TRBV4-3; clone_size: few; d_call: NA; j_call: TRBJ2-5; cdr3_aa: CASSSGPGAGETQYF; cdr3_nt: TGCGCCAGCAGCTCCGGGCCGGGAGCTGGCGAGACCCAGTACTTC
v_call: TRBV6-5; clone_size: few; d_call: NA; j_call: TRBJ1-5; cdr3_aa: CASRLEGNQPQHF; cdr3_nt: TGTGCCAGCCGTCTAGAAGGAAATCAGCCCCAGCATTTT
v_call: TRBV5-1; clone_size: few; d_call: NA; j_call: TRBJ2-2; cdr3_aa: CASSGTLNTGELFF; cdr3_nt: TGCGCCAGCAGTGGGACACTAAACACCGGGGAGCTGTTTTTT